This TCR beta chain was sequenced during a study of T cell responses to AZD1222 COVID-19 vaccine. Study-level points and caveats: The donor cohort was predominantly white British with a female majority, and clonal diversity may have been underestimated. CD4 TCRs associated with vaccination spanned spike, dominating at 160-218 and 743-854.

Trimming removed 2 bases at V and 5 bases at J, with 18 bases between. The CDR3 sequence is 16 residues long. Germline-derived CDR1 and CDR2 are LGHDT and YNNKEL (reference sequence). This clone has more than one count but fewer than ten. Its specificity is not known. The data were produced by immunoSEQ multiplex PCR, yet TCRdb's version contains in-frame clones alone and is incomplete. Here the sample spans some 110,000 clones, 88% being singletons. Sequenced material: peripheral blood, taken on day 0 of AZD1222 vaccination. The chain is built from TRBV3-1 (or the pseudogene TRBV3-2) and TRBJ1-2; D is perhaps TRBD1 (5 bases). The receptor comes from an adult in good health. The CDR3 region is CASSQPTLGVLYGYTF. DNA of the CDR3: TGTGCCAGCAGCCAACCGACCCTGGGGGTCCTTTATGGCTACACCTTC.